This TCR beta chain was obtained from a study of glioma-infiltrating T cells after dendritic cell vaccination. There are 16 residues in the CDR3. J was trimmed by 7 bases and V by 1 base; bases with no gene match: 15. Germline V gene lookup returns CDR1 GTSNPN and CDR2 SVGIG (reference sequence). Time point specified: after dendritic cell vaccination, including at tumor progression/relapse. Clones were read by immunoSEQ multiplex PCR, and TCRdb kept only the in-frame ones, dropping some. The sample carries approximately 92,000 clones, more than 70% recorded once. The specimen comprised blood, sampled after dendritic cell vaccination. The V call is TRBV30, the J call TRBJ2-7; 8 bases are shared with TRBD1. The receptor comes from a human donor with glioblastoma. The CDR3 sequence: CAWSEGTGRSAWEQYF. The DNA for the CDR3 is TGTGCCTGGAGTGAGGGGACAGGCCGATCTGCGTGGGAGCAGTACTTC.